The 5 T cell receptor beta chains below were found in one sample sequenced in a study of immune evolution from preneoplasia to lung adenocarcinoma. The data were produced by immunoSEQ multiplex PCR, yet TCRdb's version contains in-frame clones alone and is incomplete. The profile shows 10,000 or so clones, roughly 77% of them singletons. Sample: FFPE minimally invasive lung adenocarcinoma tissue. These receptors were obtained from a donor at least 70 years old with lung adenocarcinoma.

The rearrangement uses TRBV10-1 and TRBJ1-1; unclear D gene. This CDR3 is built from 15 residues. V was trimmed by 0 bases and J by 3 bases, leaving 11 bases between them. Germline V gene lookup returns CDR1 WNHNN and CDR2 SYGVQD (reference sequence). The chain's CDR3 is CASSESKGSYTEAFF. DNA for the CDR3: TGCGCCAGCAGTGAGTCTAAAGGCAGCTACACTGAAGCTTTCTTT.

The chain joins TRBV11-1 to TRBJ1-1; D is ambiguous. The CDR3 covers 13 residues. V was trimmed by 2 bases and J by 0 bases, leaving 4 bases between them. Germline V gives CDR1 SGHAT, CDR2 FQDESV (reference sequence). CDR3 nucleotide sequence: TGTGCCAGCAGCTTACGTCTGAACACTGAAGCTTTCTTT. Protein product: CASSLRLNTEAFF.

This clone was found a few times. The chain employs TRBV18 and TRBJ1-1; D is unclear. With 5 bases removed from V and 6 bases from J, the gap between germline ends came to 13 bases. The CDR3 has 13 amino acids. Germline CDR1 KGHSH, CDR2 LQKENI. This CDR3 is CASSASSSSEAFF. The CDR3 DNA reads TGTGCCAGCTCAGCATCGAGTTCCTCTGAAGCTTTCTTT.

The CDR3 loop reads CASSYSSTGWIAEAFF. The CDR3 DNA follows: TGTGCCAGCAGTTACTCCTCTACAGGGTGGATCGCTGAAGCTTTCTTT. The V gene is TRBV6-5, the J gene TRBJ1-1; D possibly corresponds to TRBD1 (6 bases). V lost 0 bases, J lost 6 bases, and 17 bases lay in between. CDR1 is MNHEY and CDR2 is SVGAGI in the germline V gene. This CDR3 is built from 16 residues.

V usage is TRBV28 and J usage is TRBJ1-1; a weak D match, TRBD1 (6 bases). The CDR3 consists of 16 residues. Trimming shortened V by 6 bases and J by 0 bases, and 17 bases separated the two germline ends. The germline CDR1 and CDR2 sequences are MDHEN and SYDVKM. This CDR3 is CASSTNRRDMNTEAFF. DNA of the CDR3: TGTGCCAGCAGCACCAACCGCAGGGACATGAACACTGAAGCTTTCTTT.